This T cell receptor beta chain derives from a study of regulatory T cells in long-lasting Graves disease. The overall study: Over-5-year antithyroid drug use with positive TSH receptor antibodies defined persistent Graves' disease in the study. Points from the study as a whole: Limited sample numbers may have lowered accuracy.

Sample time point: persistent/refractory GD, antithyroid drugs over 5 years with positive TRAb. The TCR library was made from RNA that had been extracted from PBMCs in TRIzol. CDR1 MDHEN and CDR2 SYDVKM come from the germline V gene. Trimming removed 2 bases at V and 1 base at J, with 11 bases between. The CDR3 loop spans 15 amino acids. This clonotype showed up many times. Its antigen is unknown. HTBI primers from iRepertoire and Arm-PCR of CDR3 regions yielded the TCR beta libraries. In TCRdb, the multiplex PCR reads were re-called with MiXCR into one record per CDR3 protein. The table lists 400,000 to 500,000 distinct CDR3 sequences, about a fifth of them singletons, with 6.5% to 8% in the top ten.

The specimen was peripheral blood mononuclear cells (PBMCs), collected when the disease was refractory, from a patient treated with antithyroid drugs. This receptor was obtained from a female donor with Graves disease. The chain carries TRBV28 and TRBJ1-1; tentative D call: TRBD1 (6 bases). CDR3 DNA: TGTGCCAGCAGTTTACTGGGGGCGGAGAACACTGAAGCTTTCTTT. This encodes CASSLLGAENTEAFF.